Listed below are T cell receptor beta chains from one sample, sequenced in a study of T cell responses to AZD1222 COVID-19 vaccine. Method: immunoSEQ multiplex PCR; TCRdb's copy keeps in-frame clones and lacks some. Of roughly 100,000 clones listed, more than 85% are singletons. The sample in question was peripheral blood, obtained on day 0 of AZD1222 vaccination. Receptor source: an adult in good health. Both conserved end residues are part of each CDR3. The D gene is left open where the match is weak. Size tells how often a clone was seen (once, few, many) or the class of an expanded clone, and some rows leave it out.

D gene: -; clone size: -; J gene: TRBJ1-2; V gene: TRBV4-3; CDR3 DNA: TGCGCCAGCAGCCAAGATCGGGGGTCCTATGGCTACACCTTC; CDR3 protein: CASSQDRGSYGYTF
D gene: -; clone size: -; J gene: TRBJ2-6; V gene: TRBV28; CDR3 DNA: TGTGCCAGCAGTCTACAGTCTGGGGCCAACGTCCTGACTTTC; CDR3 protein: CASSLQSGANVLTF
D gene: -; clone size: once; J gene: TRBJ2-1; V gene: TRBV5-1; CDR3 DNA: TGCGCCAGCAGCTTGGGGGACAAACACAATGAGCAGTTCTTC; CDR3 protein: CASSLGDKHNEQFF
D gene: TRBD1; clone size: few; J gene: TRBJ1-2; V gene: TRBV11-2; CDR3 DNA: TGTGCCAGCAGCCCCTACAGGGACAGGGCGGGCTATGGCTACACCTTC; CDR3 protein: CASSPYRDRAGYGYTF
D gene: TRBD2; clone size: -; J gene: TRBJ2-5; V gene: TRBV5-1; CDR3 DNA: TGCGCCAGCACCGGACTAGCGGGAGGGCCGGAGACCCAGTACTTC; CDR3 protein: CASTGLAGGPETQYF
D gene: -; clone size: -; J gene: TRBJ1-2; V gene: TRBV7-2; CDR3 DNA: TGTGCCAGCAGCTTGACAGTGTCTAACTATGGCTACACCTTC; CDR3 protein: CASSLTVSNYGYTF
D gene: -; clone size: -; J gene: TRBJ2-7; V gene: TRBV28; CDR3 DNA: TGTGCCAGCAGTCGATACGAGCAGTACTTC; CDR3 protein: CASSRYEQYF
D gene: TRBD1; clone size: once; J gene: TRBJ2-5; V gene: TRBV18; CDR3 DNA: TGTGCCAGCTCACCCGGGACAGGGGGCCTGGGGACCCAGTACTTC; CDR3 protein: CASSPGTGGLGTQYF
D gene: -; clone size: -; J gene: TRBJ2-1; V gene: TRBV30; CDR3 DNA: TGTGCCTGGAGTGTTGACAATGAGCAGTTCTTC; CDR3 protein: CAWSVDNEQFF
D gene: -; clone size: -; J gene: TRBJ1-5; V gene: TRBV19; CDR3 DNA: TGTGCCAGTAGTCCCTCGGGCGGCGGTCAGCCCCAGCATTTT; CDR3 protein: CASSPSGGGQPQHF
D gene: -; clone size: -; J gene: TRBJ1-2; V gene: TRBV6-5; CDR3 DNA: TGTGCCAGCAGTCGCGGGGGGGAAGGCTACACCTTC; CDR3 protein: CASSRGGEGYTF
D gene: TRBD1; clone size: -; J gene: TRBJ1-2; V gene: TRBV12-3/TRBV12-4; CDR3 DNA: TGTGCCAGCAGCTGGGACAGGGAGGGCTACACCTTC; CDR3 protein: CASSWDREGYTF
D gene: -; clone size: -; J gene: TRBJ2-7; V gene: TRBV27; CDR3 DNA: TGTGCCAGCAGTTTAACAGGGTACGAGCAGTACTTC; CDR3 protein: CASSLTGYEQYF
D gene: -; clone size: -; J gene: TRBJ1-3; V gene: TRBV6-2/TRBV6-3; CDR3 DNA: TGTGCCAGCAGTTTCCCGACCTCTGGAAACACCATATATTTT; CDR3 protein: CASSFPTSGNTIYF
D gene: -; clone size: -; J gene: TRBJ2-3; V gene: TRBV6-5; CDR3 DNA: TGTGCCAGCAGTTACGGGTTAGATACGCAGTATTTT; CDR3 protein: CASSYGLDTQYF
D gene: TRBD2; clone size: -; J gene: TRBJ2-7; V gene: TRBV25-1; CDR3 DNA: TGTGCCAGCAGTGGGGTAGCGGGAGGTCTTTACGAGCAGTACTTC; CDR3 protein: CASSGVAGGLYEQYF
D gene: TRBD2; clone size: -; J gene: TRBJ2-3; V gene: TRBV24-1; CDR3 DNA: TGTGCCACCAGTGATCCCCTGGAGGCTAGCGGGAGGGCACCTAGCACAGATACGCAGTATTTT; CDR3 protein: CATSDPLEASGRAPSTDTQYF
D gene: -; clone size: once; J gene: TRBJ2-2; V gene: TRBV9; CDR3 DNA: TGTGCCAGCAGCGCCGAGGGGTGGGCCGGGGAGCTGTTTTTT; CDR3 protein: CASSAEGWAGELFF
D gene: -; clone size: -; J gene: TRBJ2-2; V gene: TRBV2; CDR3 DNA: TGTGCCAGCACTGGGACAAGGGACACCGGGGAGCTGTTTTTT; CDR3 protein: CASTGTRDTGELFF
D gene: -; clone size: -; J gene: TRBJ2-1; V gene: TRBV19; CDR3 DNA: TGTGCCAGTCCCCCAGGGTTTCTCTACAATGAGCAGTTCTTC; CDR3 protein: CASPPGFLYNEQFF
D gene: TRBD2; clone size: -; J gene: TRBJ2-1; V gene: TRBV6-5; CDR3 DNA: TGTGCCAGCAACCCCCTTAGCGGGACCAATGAGCAGTTCTTC; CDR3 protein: CASNPLSGTNEQFF
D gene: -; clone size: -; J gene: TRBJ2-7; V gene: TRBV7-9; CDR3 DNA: TGTGCCAGCAGCGACTCCTACGAGCAGTACTTC; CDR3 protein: CASSDSYEQYF
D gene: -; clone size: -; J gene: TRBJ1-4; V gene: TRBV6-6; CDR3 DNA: TGTGCCAGCATCGGGGCAACTAATGAAAAACTGTTTTTT; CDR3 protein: CASIGATNEKLFF
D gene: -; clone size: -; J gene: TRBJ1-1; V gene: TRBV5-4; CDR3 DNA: TGTGCCAGCAGCTTGGTTGGGGGTCCGGACACTGAAGCTTTCTTT; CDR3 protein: CASSLVGGPDTEAFF
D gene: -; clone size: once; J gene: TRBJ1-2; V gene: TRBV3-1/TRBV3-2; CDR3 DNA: TGTGCCAGCAGCCCCACAGGCCTGGGAGGCTACACCTTC; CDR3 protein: CASSPTGLGGYTF
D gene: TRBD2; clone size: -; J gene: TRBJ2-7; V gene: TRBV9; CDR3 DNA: TGTGCCAGCAGCGTAGGGGGTAGCGGGCGGTACTACGAGCAGTACTTC; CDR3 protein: CASSVGGSGRYYEQYF
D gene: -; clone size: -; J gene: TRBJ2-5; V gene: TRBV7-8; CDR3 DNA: TGTGCCAGCAGCTTAGATGGTGGGACGGAGACCCAGTACTTC; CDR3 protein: CASSLDGGTETQYF
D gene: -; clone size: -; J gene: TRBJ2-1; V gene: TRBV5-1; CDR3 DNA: TGCGCCAGCAGCCTAGGGACCGCACTTGGTGAGCAGTTCTTC; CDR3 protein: CASSLGTALGEQFF
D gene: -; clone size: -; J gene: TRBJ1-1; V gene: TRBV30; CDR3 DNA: TGTGCCTGGAGTCTGGGTATGAACACTGAAGCTTTCTTT; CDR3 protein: CAWSLGMNTEAFF
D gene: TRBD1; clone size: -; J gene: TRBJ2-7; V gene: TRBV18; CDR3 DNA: TGTGCCAGCTTTAACCCCGGGACAGGGGGGAGATACGAGCAGTACTTC; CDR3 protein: CASFNPGTGGRYEQYF
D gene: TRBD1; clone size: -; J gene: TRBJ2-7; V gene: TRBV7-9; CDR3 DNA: TGTGCCAGCAGCCCGGACAGGGGCTCCTACGAGCAGTACTTC; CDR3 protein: CASSPDRGSYEQYF
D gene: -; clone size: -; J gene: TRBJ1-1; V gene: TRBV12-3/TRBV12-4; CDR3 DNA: TGTGCCAGCAGTACCCTTAAGTCGGCTTTCTTT; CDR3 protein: CASSTLKSAFF
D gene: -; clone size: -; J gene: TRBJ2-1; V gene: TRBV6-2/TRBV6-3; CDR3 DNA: TGTGCCAGCAGTTACTCTGAGCAGTTCTTC; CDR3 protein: CASSYSEQFF
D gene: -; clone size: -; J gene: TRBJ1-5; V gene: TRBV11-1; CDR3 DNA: TGTGCCAGCAGCTTAACGGGGTCGGGTCAGCCCCAGCATTTT; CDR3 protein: CASSLTGSGQPQHF
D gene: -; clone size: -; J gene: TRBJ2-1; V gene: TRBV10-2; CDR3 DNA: TGCGCCAGCAGTGAGTCGGGGGGGCCGATTGAGCAGTTCTTC; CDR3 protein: CASSESGGPIEQFF
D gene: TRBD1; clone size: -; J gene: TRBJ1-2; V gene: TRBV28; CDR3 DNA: TGTGCCAGCAGTTTAGTCCAGGGGGGAGCCGGCTACACCTTC; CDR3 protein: CASSLVQGGAGYTF
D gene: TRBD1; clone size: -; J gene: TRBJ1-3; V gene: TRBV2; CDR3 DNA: TGTGCCTTCTCCGGGACAGTGGGAAACACCATATATTTT; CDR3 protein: CAFSGTVGNTIYF
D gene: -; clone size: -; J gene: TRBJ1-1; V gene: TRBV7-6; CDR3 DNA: TGTGCCAGCAGCTCGAGTCAGGGGTCGAACACTGAAGCTTTCTTT; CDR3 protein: CASSSSQGSNTEAFF